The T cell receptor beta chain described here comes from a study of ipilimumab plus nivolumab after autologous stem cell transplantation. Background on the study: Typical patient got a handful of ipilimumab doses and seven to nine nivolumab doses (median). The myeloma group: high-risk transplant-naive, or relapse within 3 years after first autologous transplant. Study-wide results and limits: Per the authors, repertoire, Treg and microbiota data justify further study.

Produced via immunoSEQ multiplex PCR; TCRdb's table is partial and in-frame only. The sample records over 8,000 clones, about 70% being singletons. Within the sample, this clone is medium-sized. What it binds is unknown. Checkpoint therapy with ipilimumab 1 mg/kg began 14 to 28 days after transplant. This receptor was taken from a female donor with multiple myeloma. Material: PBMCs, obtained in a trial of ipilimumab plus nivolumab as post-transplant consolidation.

DNA of the CDR3: TGTGCCAGCAGTTCTCCTAACAATGAGCAGTTCTTC. Its protein is CASSSPNNEQFF. The V and J genes are TRBV27 and TRBJ2-1; D gene unclear. CDR1 MNHEY and CDR2 SMNVEV come from the germline V gene (reference sequence). This CDR3 contains 12 residues. Trimming shortened V by 4 bases and J by 5 bases, and 6 bases separated the two germline ends.